This T cell receptor (beta chain) appears in the sequencing data of a study of blood T cell repertoires in COVID-19. CDR1 is LNHNV and CDR2 is YYDKDF in the germline V gene (reference sequence). The CDR3 contains 15 residues. Trimming shortened V by 0 bases and J by 3 bases, and 12 bases separated the two germline ends. TCRdb's copy holds only in-frame clones and misses some; the assay was immunoSEQ multiplex PCR. The table includes under 150,000 clones, 75% to 90% detected once. Source material: peripheral blood. This rearrangement joins TRBV15 to TRBJ2-7; a weak D match, TRBD1 (5 bases). The receptor's source is a woman in her sixties with active COVID-19. The CDR3 spells CATSRDKQGHYEQYF. The CDR3 nucleotides are TGTGCCACCAGCAGAGATAAGCAGGGTCACTACGAGCAGTACTTC.